This paragraph reports one TCR beta chain. These data are taken from a study of blood T cell repertoires in COVID-19. Method: immunoSEQ multiplex PCR; TCRdb's copy keeps in-frame clones and lacks some. The sample lists around 310,000 clones, approximately 91% occurring once. After removal of 4 bases from V and 3 bases from J, the junction contained 6 bases not matched to a gene. Germline-derived CDR1 and CDR2 are MNHEY and SVGAGI. CDR3 size: 15 residues. For recovered donors of Cohort 3, there were two negative PCRs, clearance, or symptom resolution. The V gene is TRBV6-5, the J gene TRBJ2-1; TRBD2 agrees at 7 bases. The clonotype originates from a woman in her thirties or forties who had recovered from COVID-19. The sequencing input was PBMCs or T cells enriched from blood (not recorded which). In nucleotides, the CDR3 is TGTGCCAGCAGTTTAGCGGGCGGGCTCTACAATGAGCAGTTCTTC. Protein sequence: CASSLAGGLYNEQFF.